This TCR beta chain was recorded in a study of technical replicates of blood from several donors. Libraries were prepared by immunoSEQ multiplex PCR; TCRdb keeps only in-frame clonotypes and omits some of them. Found here are approximately 87,000 clones, 75% to 95% of them singletons; the top ten hold approximately 0.4%. Germline assignment: CDR1 SNHLY and CDR2 FYNNEI. V lost 7 bases and J lost 4; bases outside the gene matches: 13. This CDR3 has 15 amino acids. This sequence was found in a human donor in good health. Some clones in this sample may be carry-over from other donors' samples. The chain couples TRBV2 to TRBJ2-7; 7 bases agree with TRBD2. The sample consisted of T cells isolated from PBMCs. This CDR3 reads CASTWGGPSAYEQYF. Written as DNA, the CDR3 is TGTGCCAGCACATGGGGGGGACCCTCCGCATACGAGCAGTACTTC.